These 3 T cell receptor beta chains came from one sample sequenced in a study of blood T cell repertoires in COVID-19. The data were produced by immunoSEQ multiplex PCR, yet TCRdb's version contains in-frame clones alone and is incomplete. The sample includes approximately 21,000 clones, 70% to 90% of them seen just once. Sample: peripheral blood. These receptors came from a woman of 80 years or more with active or convalescent COVID-19.

This chain uses TRBV18 with TRBJ1-2, with 10 nucleotides matching TRBD1. Germline CDR1 is KGHSH and CDR2 is LQKENI. The CDR3 is made up of 15 amino acids. V shed 0 bases and J 8 bases; nucleotides not matched to a gene: 6. Here the CDR3 DNA reads TGTGCCAGCTCACCACCCCGGGACAGGGGCTTCGGCTACACCTTC. The encoded protein is CASSPPRDRGFGYTF. The variable domain in full, completed from reference TRBV18 and TRBJ1-2, reads NAGVMQNPRHLVRRRGQEARLRCSPMKGHSHVYWYRQLPEEGLKFMVYLQKENIIDESGMPKERFSAEFPKEGPSILRIQQVVRGDSAAYFCASSPPRDRGFGYTFGSGTRLTVV.

This clone came up once. The V gene is TRBV19, the J gene TRBJ1-2; 8 bases map to TRBD1. Unmatched junction bases numbered 19, after V lost 7 bases and J lost 3 bases. CDR3 length equals 18 residues. Germline CDR1 and CDR2: LNHDA and SQIVND (reference sequence). The CDR3 loop is CASTRRGQGARVDYGYTF. Here the CDR3 DNA reads TGTGCCAGTACCAGACGGGGGCAGGGGGCGCGGGTAGACTATGGCTACACCTTC.

The chain joins TRBV13 to TRBJ1-2; D perhaps matches TRBD1 (6 bases). The CDR3 spans 13 residues. The V end lost 11 bases, the J end lost 4 bases, and 17 bases lay between the germline ends. Germline lookup yields CDR1 PRHDT and CDR2 FYEKMQ (reference sequence). The CDR3 loop reads CASTVQGSYGYTF. CDR3 coding DNA: TGTGCCTCGACGGTACAGGGAAGCTATGGCTACACCTTC.